The rows below give T cell receptor beta chains drawn from one sample of a study of response to subunit inactivated influenza vaccine. TCRdb recomputed calls from the RT-PCR reads with MiXCR, one row per CDR3 protein. The table lists some 600,000 distinct CDR3 sequences, 11% to 15% of them singletons. Sequencing was performed on PBMCs from blood, taken 14 days before vaccination. Source of these receptors: a man in his fifties or sixties who received an inactivated influenza vaccine. Each CDR3 is given with its conserved first and last residue. Each record gives: J gene, V gene, D gene, clone size, CDR3 DNA, CDR3 protein. The D gene is left open where the match is weak. Some rows have no size entry. The others give once, few or many, or a class for an expanded clone.

TRBJ2-7,TRBV20-1,TRBD2,.,TGCAGTGCTAGAGGACTAGCGGGAACAATCTCCTACGAGCAGTACTTC,CSARGLAGTISYEQYF
TRBJ2-5,TRBV7-3,TRBD1,few,TGTGCCAGCAGCTTAATAGGGGGCGGATCGGAGACCCAGTACTTC,CASSLIGGGSETQYF
TRBJ2-7,TRBV4-1,.,few,TGCGCCAGCAGCCAAGATCGGACCAGCTCCTACGAGCAGTACTTC,CASSQDRTSSYEQYF
TRBJ1-3,TRBV18,TRBD1,.,TGTGCCAGCTCACTTGCGGGGGGACAGAGCTCTGGAAACACCATATATTTT,CASSLAGGQSSGNTIYF
TRBJ1-1,TRBV29-1,.,few,TGCAGCGTTCCTGGGTGGGGCACTGAAGCTTTCTTT,CSVPGWGTEAFF
TRBJ1-5,TRBV7-8,.,few,TGTGCCAGCAGCTTAGGGGCGGATAGCAATCAGCCCCAGCATTTT,CASSLGADSNQPQHF
TRBJ2-7,TRBV7-9,.,.,TGTGCCAGCAGCCGACTGGATATAACCTACGAGCAGTACTTC,CASSRLDITYEQYF
TRBJ1-1,TRBV28,.,.,TGTGCCAGCAGTCCCCCTCAAGGGCGGACGAACACTGAAGCTTTCTTT,CASSPPQGRTNTEAFF
TRBJ1-1,TRBV12-3/TRBV12-4,.,many,TGTGCCAGCAGTCCTGGACAGTTGGGAGAAGCTTTCTTT,CASSPGQLGEAFF
TRBJ2-2,TRBV6-5,TRBD2,few,TGTGCCAGCAGTTACTCGTCGACTAGCGGGAGTGTACACGGGGAGCTGTTTTTT,CASSYSSTSGSVHGELFF
TRBJ2-1,TRBV7-8,.,few,TGTGCCAGCACCTACCTACCGGGGCGGGACTACAATGAGCAGTTCTTC,CASTYLPGRDYNEQFF
TRBJ2-5,TRBV7-2,TRBD2,few,TGTGCCAGCAGCCAAAACGGGAGGGCCTCGAAGACCCAGTACTTC,CASSQNGRASKTQYF
TRBJ1-2,TRBV4-1,.,many,TGCGCCAGCAGCCGGGAGGCGGGGGGCCCAAACTATGGCTACACCTTC,CASSREAGGPNYGYTF
TRBJ2-1,TRBV7-2,.,.,TGTGCCAGCAGCTCCCCCTCCCTAGCGCGCTATGAGCAGTTCTTC,CASSSPSLARYEQFF
TRBJ2-7,TRBV29-1,TRBD2,.,TGCAGCGTTGTTCTAGCGGGGAACGAGCAGTACTTC,CSVVLAGNEQYF
TRBJ1-4,TRBV7-2,TRBD1,few,TGTGCCAGCAGCTTGGGACAGGAGAATGAAAAACTGTTTTTT,CASSLGQENEKLFF
TRBJ1-6,TRBV11-1,.,many,TGTGCCAGCAGCCCCGGCGAACGGGGAAGCTCCTATAATTCACCCCTCCACTTT,CASSPGERGSSYNSPLHF
TRBJ1-4,TRBV20-1,.,many,TGCAGTGCGGAACCGGGACGCGAGGAAAAACTGTTTTTT,CSAEPGREEKLFF
TRBJ2-5,TRBV12-3/TRBV12-4,TRBD1,many,TGTGCCAGCGGGACAGCCCAAGAGACCCAGTACTTC,CASGTAQETQYF
TRBJ2-5,TRBV9,.,few,TGTGCCAGCAGCGTAGCCCCGCTAGACGGGCAAGAGACCCAGTACTTC,CASSVAPLDGQETQYF
TRBJ1-4,TRBV7-9,TRBD1,.,TGTGCCAGCAGCCCCAAAGGGGGCTCTAATGAAAAACTGTTTTTT,CASSPKGGSNEKLFF
TRBJ2-1,TRBV18,.,few,TGTGCCAGCTCACCACTGACCGCTAGGTCCAATGAGCAGTTCTTC,CASSPLTARSNEQFF
TRBJ2-3,TRBV6-5,.,.,TGTGCCAGCAGTTACTCGTCCGAAACAGATACGCAGTATTTT,CASSYSSETDTQYF
TRBJ2-7,TRBV14,TRBD2,few,TGTGCCAGCAGTAAAACTAGCGGGGGCCCCTACGAGCAGTACTTC,CASSKTSGGPYEQYF
TRBJ1-1,TRBV24-1,.,.,TGTGCCACCAGTGCCACCGACGGCCCCAGTGAAGCTTTCTTT,CATSATDGPSEAFF
TRBJ2-7,TRBV11-2,.,many,TGTGCCAGCAGCTTAGCGGGAGATGGTGAGCAGTACTTC,CASSLAGDGEQYF
TRBJ2-7,TRBV5-5,TRBD1,.,TGTGCCAGCAGCCAGGGACAGGGGGCCGGTCAGGACGAGCAGTACTTC,CASSQGQGAGQDEQYF
TRBJ2-1,TRBV24-1,TRBD2,.,TGTGCCACCGCGGGAGGGGGTTGGGACAATGAGCAGTTCTTC,CATAGGGWDNEQFF
TRBJ1-4,TRBV12-3/TRBV12-4,.,few,TGTGCCAGCAGTTTCGGGTTTGATGCGGAACTGTTTTTT,CASSFGFDAELFF
TRBJ2-7,TRBV7-6,TRBD2,few,TGTGCCAGCAGCTCCATTAGCGGGAGGGCCCACGAGCAGTACTTC,CASSSISGRAHEQYF
TRBJ1-1,TRBV4-3,.,.,TGCGCCAGCAGCCAAGATTTCGGAGTGAACACTGAAGCTTTCTTT,CASSQDFGVNTEAFF
TRBJ2-3,TRBV5-1,TRBD1,many,TGCGCCAGCAGCTTGGGGGACAGGGGTTGGATCACAGATACGCAGTATTTT,CASSLGDRGWITDTQYF
TRBJ2-5,TRBV20-1,.,many,TGCAGTGCTCGCGCGGACAATTCGGAGACCCAGTACTTC,CSARADNSETQYF
TRBJ2-5,TRBV7-8,TRBD2,few,TGTGCCAGCACCTTGGGCGGGGGGGCGAGAGAGACCCAGTACTTC,CASTLGGGARETQYF
TRBJ2-7,TRBV27,TRBD2,.,TGTGCCAGCAGTTCCATCGGGGGGGGGAACGAGCAGTACTTC,CASSSIGGGNEQYF
TRBJ2-3,TRBV20-1,TRBD2,.,TGCAGTGCTACCGCTCCGGGACTAGGGGTTTCAGATACGCAGTATTTT,CSATAPGLGVSDTQYF
TRBJ1-5,TRBV6-1,.,.,TGTGCCAGCAGACTCCTTCAGGGGACCAATCAGCCCCAGCATTTT,CASRLLQGTNQPQHF
TRBJ2-1,TRBV29-1,.,.,TGCAGCGGGGGCCAGGGGAAGACCTACAATGAGCAGTTCTTC,CSGGQGKTYNEQFF
TRBJ2-3,TRBV7-6,.,many,TGTGCCAGCAGCTCGTTTCGCACAGATACGCAGTATTTT,CASSSFRTDTQYF
TRBJ2-1,TRBV14,.,.,TGTGCCAGCAGCCACCTAAGTTGGGAGCAGTTCTTC,CASSHLSWEQFF
TRBJ2-3,TRBV7-3,.,.,TGTGCCAGCAGCCCAGGGTTCGGAGATACGCAGTATTTT,CASSPGFGDTQYF
TRBJ2-7,TRBV9,.,few,TGTGCCAGCAGCGTAGGATCGGGCCCTATCTCCTACGAGCAGTACTTC,CASSVGSGPISYEQYF
TRBJ2-1,TRBV14,TRBD2,.,TGTGCCAGCAGCCAAGATCGACTAGCCTTGTACGATGAGCAGTTCTTC,CASSQDRLALYDEQFF
TRBJ2-3,TRBV4-1,TRBD2,few,TGCGCCAGCAGCCAAGATCCCCTAGCGGGGAATACGCAGTATTTT,CASSQDPLAGNTQYF
TRBJ2-3,TRBV5-1,.,.,TGCGCCAGCAGCTTGGGGTGGGACCCTAGCACAGATACGCAGTATTTT,CASSLGWDPSTDTQYF
TRBJ2-7,TRBV6-1,TRBD2,.,TGTGCCAGCAGACGGTCCCTAGCGGACTACGAGCAGTACTTC,CASRRSLADYEQYF
TRBJ2-7,TRBV28,TRBD2,.,TGTGCCAGCAGCGATTTGGGACTAGAGGAGCAGTACTTC,CASSDLGLEEQYF
TRBJ1-6,TRBV6-5,.,.,TGTGCCAGCAGTTTGACAGCAACCTATTCACCCCTCCACTTT,CASSLTATYSPLHF